Listed here are 25 T cell receptor beta chains from one sample, sequenced in a study of T cell repertoires in cytomegalovirus infection. TCRdb recomputed calls from the reads with MiXCR, one row per CDR3 protein. The data hold 680,000 or so distinct CDR3 sequences, with 35% observed a single time. Sequences were obtained from PBMCs. The receptors originated from a human donor in good health (CMV status not recorded). Some clones in this sample may be carry-over from other donors' samples.

The genes are TRBV2 and TRBJ2-2, with TRBD1 matching 8 bases. Losses at the gene ends were 4 bases for V and 5 bases for J; bases not matched to a gene: 3. The CDR3 is made up of 14 amino acids. Germline CDR1 is SNHLY and CDR2 is FYNNEI. CDR3 in amino acids: CASSGRGLTGELFF. DNA of the CDR3: TGTGCCAGCAGTGGCAGGGGGCTGACCGGGGAGCTGTTTTTT.

This clonotype was detected only a few times. The chain joins TRBV28 to TRBJ1-6, with 7 bases fitting TRBD1. This CDR3 comprises 14 residues. The germline V gene has CDR1 MDHEN and CDR2 SYDVKM. The ends lost 8 bases at V and 7 bases at J; junction bases unmatched: 8. The CDR3 sequence is CASAQGQTNSPLHF. The CDR3 bases are TGTGCCAGCGCCCAGGGACAGACAAATTCACCCCTCCACTTT.

This clonotype has more than one count but fewer than ten. The rearrangement uses TRBV6-1 and TRBJ2-3; no clear D gene. Trimming took 6 bases from V and 6 from J, leaving 19 bases between them. This CDR3 has 15 residues. CDR1 and CDR2 from the germline V gene are MNHNS and SASEGT. CDR3 sequence (DNA): TGTGCCAGCAGCCAAGAGGTGGCGGCCCCGGATACGCAGTATTTT. This codes for CASSQEVAAPDTQYF.

CDR3 sequence reads: CASSLEAETYNEQFF. The CDR3 nucleotides are TGTGCCAGCAGTCTCGAAGCGGAGACCTACAATGAGCAGTTCTTC. The chain links TRBV28 to TRBJ2-1; D perhaps matches TRBD2 (5 bases). V was cut by 5 bases and J by 2 bases, with 13 bases left in between. Germline assignment: CDR1 MDHEN and CDR2 SYDVKM. There are 15 residues in the CDR3.

V is TRBV28 and J is TRBJ1-4; 11 positions agree with TRBD1. The V gene's germline CDR1 is MDHEN and CDR2 SYDVKM. The CDR3 contains 16 residues. With V trimmed by 6 bases and J by 2 bases, 5 bases remained unmatched. The CDR3 bases are TGTGCCAGCAGCCTGGACAGGGGGCTGACTAATGAAAAACTGTTTTTT. Amino acids: CASSLDRGLTNEKLFF.

This chain links TRBV6-1 with TRBJ2-3, with a weak D call TRBD1 (5 bases). The length of the CDR3 is 15 residues. From germline, CDR1 is MNHNS and CDR2 SASEGT. V shed 3 bases and J shed 1 base, with 11 bases lying between them. DNA of the CDR3: TGTGCCAGCAGTGACTCAGGGTATCGCACAGATACGCAGTATTTT. It codes for CASSDSGYRTDTQYF.

DNA for the CDR3: TGCAGCGTGAGACAGGGGGAGGGCTATGGCTACACCTTC. It encodes CSVRQGEGYGYTF. V usage is TRBV29-1 and J usage is TRBJ1-2; TRBD1 aligns across 9 bases. The CDR3 consists of 13 residues. V was pared by 6 bases and J by 4 bases, with 6 bases of the junction left unmatched. Germline V lookup: CDR1 SQVTM, CDR2 ANQGSEA.

This clonotype was seen more than once but under ten times. The chain recombines TRBV12-3 or TRBV12-4 with TRBJ1-5, with TRBD1 as a possible D gene (5 bases). The V gene lost 7 bases and the J gene lost 2 bases, with 15 bases spanning the gap. This CDR3 has 15 amino acids. CDR3 in amino acids: CASTRGGKGNQPQHF. The CDR3 DNA follows: TGTGCCAGCACCCGGGGCGGAAAGGGCAATCAGCCCCAGCATTTT.

The gene calls are TRBV6-5 and TRBJ1-2; TRBD1 is a possible D gene (5 bases). V was cut by 6 bases and J by 1 base, with 15 bases left in between. Per the germline V gene, CDR1 is MNHEY and CDR2 is SVGAGI. The CDR3 runs 15 residues. CDR3 coding DNA: TGTGCCAGCAGCCCCTGGGGGGGGATTAACTATGGCTACACCTTC. Its protein is CASSPWGGINYGYTF.

This clonotype was found a few times. The chain joins TRBV30 to TRBJ2-1, with D perhaps being TRBD1 or TRBD2 (5 bases each). Germline V lookup: CDR1 GTSNPN, CDR2 SVGIG (reference sequence). Between the trimmed V and J ends, which lost 0 bases and 10 bases, there was a span of 10 bases. This CDR3 comprises 12 residues. This CDR3 reads CAWSVTGAEQFF. The CDR3 DNA reads TGTGCCTGGAGTGTAACCGGGGCGGAGCAGTTCTTC. Combining the CDR3 with reference TRBV30 and TRBJ2-1 gives the whole variable domain SQTIHQWPATLVQPVGSPLSLECTVEGTSNPNLYWYRQAAGRGLQLLFYSVGIGQISSEVPQNLSASRPQDRQFILSSKKLLLSDSGFYLCAWSVTGAEQFFGPGTRLTVL.

This clonotype was counted a few times. This chain links TRBV28 with TRBJ1-1, with 7 positions matching TRBD1. This CDR3 has 17 amino acids. J was trimmed by 4 bases and V by 2 bases; bases with no gene match: 13. CDR1 and CDR2 from the germline V gene are MDHEN and SYDVKM. CDR3 DNA sequence: TGTGCCAGCAGTTTACTCTTAACAGGGGTTAGTAGCACTGAAGCTTTCTTT. Translated, it gives CASSLLLTGVSSTEAFF. Full variable domain (rest looked up from reference TRBV28 and TRBJ1-1): DVKVTQSSRYLVKRTGEKVFLECVQDMDHENMFWYRQDPGLGLRLIYFSYDVKMKEKGDIPEGYSVSREKKERFSLILESASTNQTSMYLCASSLLLTGVSSTEAFFGQGTRLTVV.

The genes are TRBV20-1 and TRBJ1-1; D is possibly TRBD1 (6 bases). The CDR3 consists of 14 residues. The V end lost 5 bases, the J end lost 0 bases, and 13 bases lay between the germline ends. Germline CDR1 is DFQATT and CDR2 is SNEGSKA (reference sequence). As DNA, the CDR3 is TGCAGTGCTGACGGGGAGGGGGTGAACACTGAAGCTTTCTTT. Translating gives CSADGEGVNTEAFF.

CDR3 amino acids: CASSQFAGERSYNEQFF. The CDR3 DNA is TGCGCCAGCAGCCAATTCGCGGGAGAGCGCTCCTACAATGAGCAGTTCTTC. The chain joins TRBV4-1 to TRBJ2-1; 7 positions match TRBD2. The CDR3 sequence is 17 residues long. The V gene end was trimmed by 2 bases and the J gene end by 0 bases; junction bases not matched to a gene: 7. Germline values: CDR1 MGHRA, CDR2 YSYEKL.

This clonotype was found many times. This sequence joins TRBV6-1 and TRBJ2-3; the D gene is possibly TRBD2 (6 bases). The CDR3 consists of 16 residues. Trimming took off 2 bases at V and 2 bases at J, with 14 bases between the two ends. From germline, CDR1 is MNHNS and CDR2 SASEGT. CDR3 amino acids: CASSEPVAGNTDTQYF. In nucleotides, the CDR3 is TGTGCCAGCAGTGAACCCGTGGCGGGAAACACAGATACGCAGTATTTT.

For this clonotype: The junction and the germline gene differ at one end; a read error may be behind it. The V gene is TRBV5-1, the J gene TRBJ2-3; 8 positions match TRBD1. The CDR3 has 15 residues. Germline V gene lookup returns CDR1 SGHRS and CDR2 YFSETQ. In DNA, the CDR3 is TGCGCCAGCAGCGCGGACAGGGCACACACAGATCCGCAGTATTTT. As protein: CASSADRAHTDPQYF.

The table lists this clonotype with many counts. The chain couples TRBV7-9 to TRBJ1-1; 8 nucleotides match TRBD1. CDR3 size: 16 residues. Germline V gene data show CDR1 as SEHNR and CDR2 as FQNEAQ (reference sequence). V gave up 5 bases and J gave up 3 bases; unmatched junction bases: 11. The CDR3 sequence: CASSATRQGKDTEAFF. CDR3 DNA sequence: TGTGCCAGCAGCGCGACTCGACAGGGGAAGGACACTGAAGCTTTCTTT.

V and J are TRBV27 and TRBJ2-5, with D tentatively TRBD1 (6 bases). V lost 5 bases and J lost 5, with 12 bases in between. The germline CDR1 and CDR2 sequences are MNHEY and SMNVEV (reference sequence). The CDR3 runs to 13 residues. CDR3 DNA: TGTGCCAGCAGTAACAGGGTTATGGAGACCCAGTACTTC. This translates into CASSNRVMETQYF.

The chain links TRBV10-3 to TRBJ2-3; D is possibly TRBD1 (5 bases). CDR1 ENHRY and CDR2 SYGVKD come from the germline V gene. V dropped 0 bases and J dropped 6 bases, with 16 bases sitting between them. The CDR3 is made up of 16 amino acids. CDR3 amino acids: CAISESTIGAVDTQYF. The CDR3 nucleotides read TGTGCCATCAGTGAGTCGACGATAGGGGCAGTGGATACGCAGTATTTT.

This clonotype showed up just a few times. V usage is TRBV7-9 and J usage is TRBJ2-1; D is tentatively TRBD1 or TRBD2 (5 bases each). Trimming took off 5 bases at V and 0 bases at J, with 29 bases between the two ends. Germline CDR1 and CDR2: SEHNR and FQNEAQ (reference sequence). CDR3 length: 21 amino acids. The CDR3 protein is CASSPQRGASRVRSSYNEQFF. The CDR3, as DNA: TGTGCCAGCAGCCCCCAGCGAGGGGCGAGTCGGGTTCGTAGCTCCTACAATGAGCAGTTCTTC.

There are a few counts of this clonotype. The gene calls are TRBV12-3 or TRBV12-4 and TRBJ1-2, with 7 bases lining up with TRBD1. The CDR3 totals 16 residues. V was clipped by 7 bases and J by 4 bases; unmatched bases: 15. CDR3 region: CASNHRPGGGGYGYTF. In nucleotides, the CDR3 is TGTGCCAGCAACCACCGCCCAGGGGGTGGAGGCTATGGCTACACCTTC.

The genes are TRBV28 and TRBJ1-4; D is unresolved. CDR1 is MDHEN, CDR2 SYDVKM, per germline. V was shortened by 4 bases and J by 2 bases, with 11 bases between the two germline ends. There are 15 residues in the CDR3. The CDR3 loop is CASSSSRSTNEKLFF. The CDR3 DNA sequence: TGTGCCAGCAGTTCCTCTCGCTCGACTAATGAAAAACTGTTTTTT. Variable domain in full (rest from reference TRBV28 and TRBJ1-4): DVKVTQSSRYLVKRTGEKVFLECVQDMDHENMFWYRQDPGLGLRLIYFSYDVKMKEKGDIPEGYSVSREKKERFSLILESASTNQTSMYLCASSSSRSTNEKLFFGSGTQLSVL.

This clonotype appeared a few times. This rearrangement joins TRBV18 to TRBJ1-2, with 7 bases fitting TRBD1. The germline CDR1 and CDR2 sequences are KGHSH and LQKENI. The CDR3 loop spans 16 amino acids. The V segment lost 3 bases and the J segment 8 bases; nucleotides outside the gene matches: 15. DNA of the CDR3: TGTGCCAGCTCACCGAAGGACAGGTCTGGGGTCGGCGGCTACACCTTC. This encodes CASSPKDRSGVGGYTF.

This clonotype came up a few times. The V gene is TRBV4-2, the J gene TRBJ1-2; 9 bases are shared with TRBD1. This CDR3 is built from 16 residues. The germline V gene has CDR1 LGHNA and CDR2 YNFKEQ. With V trimmed by 0 bases and J by 8 bases, 10 bases remained unmatched. The CDR3 sequence is CASSQEDTGTGIGYTF. The CDR3 DNA is TGTGCCAGCAGCCAAGAGGACACCGGGACAGGGATCGGCTACACCTTC.

This clonotype occurred a few times. This sequence joins TRBV7-6 and TRBJ1-5; D might be TRBD1 (6 bases). This CDR3 is 13 amino acids long. V shed 5 bases and J shed 6 bases, with 11 bases lying between them. The germline CDR1 and CDR2 sequences are SGHVS and FNYEAQ. CDR3 protein: CASSTGTSQPQHF. Here the CDR3 DNA reads TGTGCCAGCAGCACAGGGACCTCTCAGCCCCAGCATTTT.

Note on this clonotype: This CDR3 is missing its conserved last phenylalanine or tryptophan, likely due to a read error. The chain has TRBV19 and TRBJ1-5; D remains unclear. There are 13 residues in the CDR3. Germline V gives CDR1 LNHDA, CDR2 SQIVND (reference sequence). The V gene lost 10 bases and the J gene lost 5 bases, with 15 bases spanning the gap. The CDR3 spells CATMDGGDQPQHL. In DNA form, the CDR3 reads TGTGCCACTATGGACGGAGGCGATCAGCCCCAGCATTTA.